Sequencing of this T cell receptor (beta chain) was carried out in a study of T-cell reconstitution after alpha-beta-depleted transplantation in children. This CDR3 has 14 amino acids. After removal of 3 bases from V and 4 bases from J, the junction contained 3 bases not matched to a gene. It was with unique molecular identifiers that the TCRbeta library was prepared. MiXCR was run by TCRdb on the PCR reads, yielding one entry per CDR3 protein. The table records 250,000 to 350,000 distinct CDR3 sequences, over 8% of them present only once. The source material was PBMCs from the stem cell graft donor, sampled from the stem cell graft. The sequence derives from a human donor who donated a stem cell graft to a child with SCID. The chain carries TRBV12-3 or TRBV12-4 and TRBJ2-1; TRBD2 matches 7 bases. Written as DNA, the CDR3 is TGTGCCAGCAGTTTCGGCGGGGGTTACAATGAGCAGTTCTTC. Protein product: CASSFGGGYNEQFF.